One and the same sample provided the 11 T cell receptor beta chains below, sequenced in a study of cytomegalovirus exposure and HLA in healthy donors (dated by TCRdb to about 2017). The protocol used for the library was the immunoSEQ multiplex PCR assay. A mixture of 60 forward primers for TCR Vbeta segments and 13 reverse primers for TCR Jbeta segments was used in the multiplex PCR. In its TCRdb copy, this immuneACCESS table keeps in-frame sequences only and misses some clones. Where compared with another copy, unresolved V genes explain less than half of these, and the others have no known cause. The sample records just over 150,000 clones, 70% to 90% of which are singletons. The leading ten clones occupy 2% to 2.5% of the sample. The material sequenced was PBMCs. The receptors come from a man aged 18 to 35 in good health and CMV-seropositive.

J is TRBJ1-2 and V is TRBV6-1, with a possible D match to TRBD1 (6 bases). V was pared by 6 bases and J by 2 bases, with 16 bases between. The CDR3 is made up of 15 amino acids. Germline loops: CDR1 MNHNS, CDR2 SASEGT. CDR3 coding DNA: TGTGCCAGCAGGCCTAGAATGAGGGGGAACTATGGCTACACCTTC. It encodes CASRPRMRGNYGYTF.

CDR3 in amino acids: CASSARTGEPTEAFF. The DNA for the CDR3 is TGTGCCAGCAGCGCCCGGACAGGGGAACCCACTGAAGCTTTCTTT. V is TRBV9 and J is TRBJ1-1, with 9 bases fitting TRBD1. Trimming removed 3 bases from V and 4 bases from J; junction bases left unmatched: 7. This CDR3 is built from 15 residues. The germline CDR1 and CDR2 sequences are SGDLS and YYNGEE.

The chain couples TRBV9 to TRBJ2-2, with 10 bases lining up with TRBD2. CDR1 and CDR2 (germline): SGDLS, YYNGEE. V shed 2 bases and J 4 bases; nucleotides not matched to a gene: 2. CDR3 length equals 15 residues. The CDR3 bases are TGTGCCAGCAGCGTGAGCGGGGGGGCCACCGGGGAGCTGTTTTTT. Residues: CASSVSGGATGELFF.

This clone was seen only a few times. The rearrangement uses TRBV18 and TRBJ2-5; D gene unclear. This CDR3 comprises 13 residues. V shed 4 bases and J shed 4 bases, with 10 bases lying between them. The germline CDR1 and CDR2 sequences are KGHSH and LQKENI. The CDR3 coding sequence is TGTGCCAGCTCACGGCGGCCCCCAGAGACCCAGTACTTC. As protein: CASSRRPPETQYF.

This clone was counted a single time. The chain has TRBV7-9 and TRBJ1-4, with TRBD1 matching over 9 bases. Per the germline V gene, CDR1 is SEHNR and CDR2 is FQNEAQ (reference sequence). CDR3 size: 15 residues. J was trimmed by 9 bases and V by 1 base; bases with no gene match: 6. The CDR3 sequence: CASSLDGTGLQKLFF. CDR3 sequence (DNA): TGTGCCAGCAGCTTAGATGGGACAGGGCTCCAAAAACTGTTTTTT.

This sequence joins TRBV6-1 and TRBJ1-1, with a weak D call TRBD1 (6 bases). Germline loops: CDR1 MNHNS, CDR2 SASEGT. CDR3 length: 14 amino acids. Trimming removed 6 bases from V and 1 base from J, with 12 bases in between. CDR3 loop: CASSPQGTNTEAFF. In DNA form, the CDR3 reads TGTGCCAGCAGCCCACAGGGTACGAACACTGAAGCTTTCTTT.

The gene calls are TRBV20-1 and TRBJ2-7; tentatively, D is TRBD1 (6 bases). The CDR3 is 11 residues long. Germline V CDR1 and CDR2: DFQATT, SNEGSKA (reference sequence). The V gene lost 4 bases and the J gene lost 3 bases, with 7 bases spanning the gap. The CDR3 sequence: CSAKDSYEQYF. The CDR3 DNA sequence: TGCAGTGCTAAGGACAGCTACGAGCAGTACTTC.

This clone has more than one count but fewer than ten. The chain uses TRBV7-2 and TRBJ1-5; possible D gene TRBD1, 5 bases. Trimming removed 7 bases at V and 6 bases at J, with 19 bases between. CDR1 and CDR2 (germline): SGHTA, FQGNSA. This CDR3 is 15 amino acids long. The CDR3 sequence is CASKLVGGTVQPQHF. CDR3 nucleotides: TGTGCCAGCAAACTCGTGGGCGGGACGGTTCAGCCCCAGCATTTT.

This CDR3 reads CASTFPGGEKLFF. In nucleotides, the CDR3 is TGCGCCAGCACCTTCCCAGGGGGAGAAAAACTGTTTTTT. The chain joins TRBV23-1 to TRBJ1-4; 7 bases match TRBD1. TRBV23-1 is identified as an open reading frame with a role that is uncertain. V lost 7 bases and J lost 8; bases outside the gene matches: 7. The length of the CDR3 is 13 residues.

The chain is built from TRBV7-8 and TRBJ1-1, with D tentatively TRBD1 (6 bases). Germline CDR1 reads SGHVS; CDR2 reads FQNEAQ. CDR3 length equals 14 residues. V was pared by 0 bases and J by 4 bases, with 9 bases between. The DNA of the CDR3 is TGTGCCAGCAGCTTAGCCTCAGGGGTCACTGAAGCTTTCTTT. It encodes CASSLASGVTEAFF.

The chain combines TRBV19 with TRBJ1-5, with 12 bases identical to TRBD1. In germline, CDR1 is LNHDA, CDR2 SQIVND (reference sequence). V dropped 1 base and J dropped 7; count of bases not matched to a gene: 2. This CDR3 comprises 15 residues. In DNA, the CDR3 is TGTGCCAGTAGTATAGTGGGACAGGGGGCCCAGCCCCAGCATTTT. The encoded protein is CASSIVGQGAQPQHF.